This is a list of T cell receptor beta chains from one sample in a study of blood T cell repertoires in COVID-19. The data were produced by immunoSEQ multiplex PCR, yet TCRdb's version contains in-frame clones alone and is incomplete. Here the sample spans roughly 100,000 clones, over 75% being singletons. The source material was peripheral blood. The receptors shown here come from a man over 45 with acute or convalescent COVID-19. Both conserved end residues are part of each CDR3. The D gene is left open where the match is weak. Not all rows give a size; the values are once, few, many and, for expanded clones, a class.

TRBV11-2	TRBJ2-5	-	-	TGTGCCAGCAGCCTCGACAGGGGACTACAAGAGACCCAGTACTTC	CASSLDRGLQETQYF
TRBV5-4	TRBJ1-2	-	-	TGTGCCAGCAGCCCTGACATTAACTATGGCTACACCTTC	CASSPDINYGYTF
TRBV6-5	TRBJ2-6	-	-	TGTGCCAGCAGTTATGACAGCTCTGGGGCCAACGTCCTGACTTTC	CASSYDSSGANVLTF
TRBV6-1	TRBJ2-7	TRBD1	-	TGTGCCAGCAGTGAAATTGTGGGGACAGGAAACTACGAGCAGTACTTC	CASSEIVGTGNYEQYF
TRBV25-1	TRBJ1-6	-	-	TGTGCCAGCAGGGAAACAGGGTCAAATTCACCCCTCCACTTT	CASRETGSNSPLHF
TRBV5-1	TRBJ1-1	TRBD1	-	TGCGCCAGCAGCTCGGGACAGGGAGGGACTGAAGCTTTCTTT	CASSSGQGGTEAFF
TRBV19	TRBJ1-2	-	-	TGTGCCTCCAGCGCACACGAGCCTAACTATGGCTACACCTTC	CASSAHEPNYGYTF
TRBV5-4	TRBJ2-3	TRBD2	-	TGTGCCAGCAGCACAGGGACTAGCGGGGGGACAGATACGCAGTATTTT	CASSTGTSGGTDTQYF
TRBV29-1	TRBJ1-1	-	few	TGCAGCGTTGACAGGGAAATCACTGAAGCTTTCTTT	CSVDREITEAFF
TRBV7-8	TRBJ1-6	TRBD1	-	TGTGCCAGCAGCTTAGTAGGGGGCGGTTCACCCCTCCACTTT	CASSLVGGGSPLHF
TRBV19	TRBJ1-5	-	-	TGTGCCAGTAGTATTAAACTCAATCAGCCCCAGCATTTT	CASSIKLNQPQHF
TRBV10-3	TRBJ1-6	TRBD1	-	TGTGCCATCAGGCCGGGACAGGGGATTTCACCCCTCCACTTT	CAIRPGQGISPLHF
TRBV7-9	TRBJ1-2	-	-	TGTGCCAGCAGTCACCTCAGTGGGGCGGACTATGGCTACACCTTC	CASSHLSGADYGYTF
TRBV19	TRBJ2-3	-	-	TGTGCCAGTAGTATCGGACACACAGATACGCAGTATTTT	CASSIGHTDTQYF
TRBV19	TRBJ1-5	-	-	TGTGCCAGTAGGGGGACTTCCAATCAGCCCCAGCATTTT	CASRGTSNQPQHF
TRBV12-3/TRBV12-4	TRBJ2-3	-	-	TGTGCCAGCAGTTCAGGGGGCACAGATACGCAGTATTTT	CASSSGGTDTQYF
TRBV9	TRBJ2-7	TRBD1	few	TGTGCCAGCAGCGTTGGTGGGACAGGGGGCGACTACGAGCAGTACTTC	CASSVGGTGGDYEQYF
TRBV2	TRBJ1-5	TRBD1	-	TGTGCCAGCAGTGAAGTCGGACAGGGGTATAGCAATCAGCCCCAGCATTTT	CASSEVGQGYSNQPQHF
TRBV3-1/TRBV3-2	TRBJ2-1	TRBD2	-	TGTGCCAGCAGCCAAGACCCGGGACTAGCAGGCAATGAGCAGTTCTTC	CASSQDPGLAGNEQFF
TRBV11-2	TRBJ2-7	TRBD1	-	TGTGCCAGCAGCTTAGACGACAGGGGTCGGTACGAGCAGTACTTC	CASSLDDRGRYEQYF
TRBV3-1/TRBV3-2	TRBJ1-6	TRBD1	-	TGTGCCAGCAGCCACGGGGGACAGGGGAATTCACCCCTTCACTTT	CASSHGGQGNSPLHF
TRBV6-5	TRBJ1-2	TRBD1	-	TGTGCCAGCAGTTACGGGACAGGGGGTCCCTATGGCTACACCTTC	CASSYGTGGPYGYTF
TRBV7-7	TRBJ1-2	-	-	TGTGCTAGCAGCTTATGGCCCGGAGCTAACTATGGCTACACCTTC	CASSLWPGANYGYTF
TRBV27	TRBJ2-7	TRBD1	-	TGTGCCAGCCAGGTCACCTCCGGGACAGCCTACGAGCAGTACTTC	CASQVTSGTAYEQYF
TRBV5-6	TRBJ1-4	-	-	TGTGCCAGCAGCTGGGAAGGAGTGCGAGGGGGAAATGAAAAACTGTTTTTT	CASSWEGVRGGNEKLFF
TRBV30	TRBJ1-1	-	-	TGTGCCTGGAGTGTCTCCCGGGGCACTGAAGCTTTCTTT	CAWSVSRGTEAFF
TRBV10-3	TRBJ2-1	-	-	TGTGCCATCAGTTCAAGGGACTCACCATACAATGAGCAGTTCTTC	CAISSRDSPYNEQFF
TRBV9	TRBJ2-1	-	-	TGTGCCAGCAGCCTAAGGGACTTTCTTTTATACAATGAGCAGTTCTTC	CASSLRDFLLYNEQFF
TRBV7-3	TRBJ1-2	TRBD1	-	TGTGCCAGCAGCTTACAAGGACAGGGCCATGGCTACACCTTC	CASSLQGQGHGYTF
TRBV29-1	TRBJ2-3	-	-	TGCAGCGTTGCGGAGGGGGGGTTCCTCACAGATACGCAGTATTTT	CSVAEGGFLTDTQYF
TRBV3-1/TRBV3-2	TRBJ2-7	TRBD2	-	TGTGCCAGCAGCCCACTAGCGGGAGTGGGCGAGCAGTACTTC	CASSPLAGVGEQYF
TRBV25-1	TRBJ1-4	TRBD1	-	TGTGCCAGCAGTGAACCCGGGACAGGGAGGTTGGACGAAAAACTGTTTTTT	CASSEPGTGRLDEKLFF
TRBV7-8	TRBJ2-1	-	once	TGTGCCAGCAGCTTAGAAGGGGCCGGCTCCTACAATGAGCAGTTCTTC	CASSLEGAGSYNEQFF
TRBV5-1	TRBJ2-5	TRBD2	-	TGCGCCAGCAGCCCGGGCACTAGCGGCAAGGAAGAGACCCAGTACTTC	CASSPGTSGKEETQYF
TRBV9	TRBJ2-7	TRBD2	-	TGTGCCAGCAGCGTAGGCCAGACTAGCGGTGCCTACGAGCAGTACTTC	CASSVGQTSGAYEQYF
TRBV10-2	TRBJ2-6	-	-	TGCGCCACAAAGAGTTCTGGGGCCAACGTCCTGACTTTC	CATKSSGANVLTF
TRBV6-1	TRBJ2-1	-	-	TGTGCCAGCAGTGAAGTCCGAGGGTATGAGCAGTTCTTC	CASSEVRGYEQFF
TRBV5-1	TRBJ2-7	-	-	TGCGCCAGCAGCTTGGTGACAGGCTACGAGCAGTACTTC	CASSLVTGYEQYF
TRBV29-1	TRBJ2-6	TRBD1	-	TGCAGCGTCGACCGAGGGACAGTGGACTCTGGGGCCAACGTCCTGACTTTC	CSVDRGTVDSGANVLTF
TRBV2	TRBJ2-1	-	-	TGTGCCAGCAGTCGAGATAGCGGTATATACAATGAGCAGTTCTTC	CASSRDSGIYNEQFF
TRBV5-1	TRBJ2-1	-	few	TGCGCCAGCAGCTTGGGGCAGGGGACTGAGCAGTTCTTC	CASSLGQGTEQFF
TRBV3-1/TRBV3-2	TRBJ1-1	TRBD1	-	TGTGCCAGCAGCCAAAACAGGGGATATGAAGCTTTCTTT	CASSQNRGYEAFF
TRBV28	TRBJ1-2	-	-	TGTGCCAGCACCCTGGGGGACTACTATGGCTACACCTTC	CASTLGDYYGYTF
TRBV6-5	TRBJ1-1	-	-	TGTGCCAGCAGCCGGGAAAGGAGTACTGAAGCTTTCTTT	CASSRERSTEAFF
TRBV6-5	TRBJ2-7	TRBD1	-	TGTGCCAGCAAGCAGGGGGTAGGGACCTACGAGCAGTACTTC	CASKQGVGTYEQYF
TRBV11-2	TRBJ1-1	-	-	TGTGCCAGCAGCTTAATCAGGAACACTGAAGCTTTCTTT	CASSLIRNTEAFF
TRBV5-4	TRBJ2-5	TRBD2	-	TGTGCCAGCAAGCTTGGGGCCCCTAGCGGGGGCGCGGAGACCCAGTACTTC	CASKLGAPSGGAETQYF
TRBV30	TRBJ1-6	TRBD1	few	TGTGCCTGCACAGGGGGCCTTTCACCCCTCCACTTT	CACTGGLSPLHF
TRBV5-1	TRBJ1-2	-	-	TGCGCCAGCAGCTTGGCCGAGCTGAACTATGGCTACACCTTC	CASSLAELNYGYTF
TRBV19	TRBJ2-3	-	-	TGTGCCAGTAGTATCGCAGGGAGCACAGATACGCAGTATTTT	CASSIAGSTDTQYF
TRBV4-1	TRBJ2-3	-	-	TGCGCCAGCAGCCAAGATGATGGAGGTGGAGAAAGGCAGTATTTT	CASSQDDGGGERQYF
TRBV7-9	TRBJ2-5	TRBD1	-	TGTGCCAGCAGCTTTACGGGACAGGGGTTTGAGACCCAGTACTTC	CASSFTGQGFETQYF